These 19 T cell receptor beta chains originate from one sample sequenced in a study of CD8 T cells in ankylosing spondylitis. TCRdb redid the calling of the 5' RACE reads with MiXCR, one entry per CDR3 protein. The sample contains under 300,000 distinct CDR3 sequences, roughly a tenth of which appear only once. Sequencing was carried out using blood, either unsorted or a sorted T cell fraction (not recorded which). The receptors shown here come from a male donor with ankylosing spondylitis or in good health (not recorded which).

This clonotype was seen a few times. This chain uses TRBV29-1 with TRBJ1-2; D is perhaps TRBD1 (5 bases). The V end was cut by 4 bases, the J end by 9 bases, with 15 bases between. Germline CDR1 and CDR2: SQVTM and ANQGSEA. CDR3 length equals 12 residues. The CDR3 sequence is CSVGHLRGSYTF. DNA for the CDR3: TGCAGCGTTGGACACTTGAGGGGAAGCTACACCTTC. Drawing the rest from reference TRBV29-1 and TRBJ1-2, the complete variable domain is SAVISQKPSRDICQRGTSLTIQCQVDSQVTMMFWYRQQPGQSLTLIATANQGSEATYESGFVIDKFPISRPNLTFSTLTVSNMSPEDSSIYLCSVGHLRGSYTFGSGTRLTVV.

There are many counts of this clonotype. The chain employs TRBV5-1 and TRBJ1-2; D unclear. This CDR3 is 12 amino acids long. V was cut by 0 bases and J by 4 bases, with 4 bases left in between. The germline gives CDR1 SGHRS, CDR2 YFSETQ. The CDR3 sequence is CASSLEFYGYTF. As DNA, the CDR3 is TGCGCCAGCAGCTTGGAGTTCTATGGCTACACCTTC. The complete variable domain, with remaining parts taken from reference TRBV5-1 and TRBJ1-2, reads KAGVTQTPRYLIKTRGQQVTLSCSPISGHRSVSWYQQTPGQGLQFLFEYFSETQRNKGNFPGRFSGRQFSNSRSEMNVSTLELGDSALYLCASSLEFYGYTFGSGTRLTVV.

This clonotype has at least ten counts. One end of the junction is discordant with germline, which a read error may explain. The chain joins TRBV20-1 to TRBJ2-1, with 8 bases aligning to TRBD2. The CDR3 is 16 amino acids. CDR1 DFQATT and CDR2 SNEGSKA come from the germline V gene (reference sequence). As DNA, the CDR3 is TGCTGTGCTGGACCCCGAGCGGGAGTGGGTTACAATGAGCAGTTCTTC. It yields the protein CCAGPRAGVGYNEQFF.

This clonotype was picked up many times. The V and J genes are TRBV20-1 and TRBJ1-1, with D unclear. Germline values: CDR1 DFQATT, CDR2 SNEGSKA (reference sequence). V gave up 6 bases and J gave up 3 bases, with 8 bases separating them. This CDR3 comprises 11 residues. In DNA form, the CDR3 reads TGCAGTGCCACACTTCACACTGAAGCTTTCTTT. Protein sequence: CSATLHTEAFF.

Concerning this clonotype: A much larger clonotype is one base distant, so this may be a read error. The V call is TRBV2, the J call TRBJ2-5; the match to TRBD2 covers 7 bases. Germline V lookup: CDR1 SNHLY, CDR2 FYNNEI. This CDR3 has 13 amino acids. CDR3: CTSSEAAGRTQYF. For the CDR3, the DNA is TGTACCAGCAGTGAGGCAGCGGGGAGGACCCAGTACTTC. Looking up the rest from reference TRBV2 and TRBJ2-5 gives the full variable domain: EPEVTQTPSHQVTQMGQEVILRCVPISNHLYFYWYRQILGQKVEFLVSFYNNEISEKSEIFDDQFSVERPDGSNFTLKIRSTKLEDSAMYFCTSSEAAGRTQYFGPGTRLLVL.

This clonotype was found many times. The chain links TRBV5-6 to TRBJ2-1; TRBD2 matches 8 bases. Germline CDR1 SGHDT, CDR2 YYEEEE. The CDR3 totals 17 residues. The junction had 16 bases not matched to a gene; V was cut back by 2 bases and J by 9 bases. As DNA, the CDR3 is TGTGCCAGCAGCTTCACTACCGGGACTAGAGGCAAGGCTGAGCAGTTCTTC. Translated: CASSFTTGTRGKAEQFF. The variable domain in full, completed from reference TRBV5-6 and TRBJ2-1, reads DAGVTQSPTHLIKTRGQQVTLRCSPKSGHDTVSWYQQALGQGPQFIFQYYEEEERQRGNFPDRFSGHQFPNYSSELNVNALLLGDSALYLCASSFTTGTRGKAEQFFGPGTRLTVL.

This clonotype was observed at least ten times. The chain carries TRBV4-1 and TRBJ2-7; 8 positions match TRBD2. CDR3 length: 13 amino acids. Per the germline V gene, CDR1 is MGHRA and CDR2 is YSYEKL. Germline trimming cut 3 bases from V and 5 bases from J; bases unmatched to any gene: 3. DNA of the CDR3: TGCGCCAGCAGCCATGCGGGGGGAGACGAGCAGTACTTC. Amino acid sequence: CASSHAGGDEQYF.

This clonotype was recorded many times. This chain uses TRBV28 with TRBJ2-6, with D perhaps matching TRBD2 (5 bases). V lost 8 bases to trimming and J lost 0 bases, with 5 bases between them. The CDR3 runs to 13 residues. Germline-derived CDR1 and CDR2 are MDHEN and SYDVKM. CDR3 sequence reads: CASRGSGANVLTF. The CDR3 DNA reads TGTGCCAGCCGGGGCTCTGGGGCCAACGTCCTGACTTTC. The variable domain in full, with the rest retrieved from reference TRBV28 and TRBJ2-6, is DVKVTQSSRYLVKRTGEKVFLECVQDMDHENMFWYRQDPGLGLRLIYFSYDVKMKEKGDIPEGYSVSREKKERFSLILESASTNQTSMYLCASRGSGANVLTFGAGSRLTVL.

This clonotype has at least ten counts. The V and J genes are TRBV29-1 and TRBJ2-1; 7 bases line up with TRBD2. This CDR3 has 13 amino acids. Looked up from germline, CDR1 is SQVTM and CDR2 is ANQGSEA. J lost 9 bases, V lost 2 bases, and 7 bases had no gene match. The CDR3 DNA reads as TGCAGCGTTGAATGGCTCGGCGGGGGTGAGCAGTTCTTC. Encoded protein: CSVEWLGGGEQFF.

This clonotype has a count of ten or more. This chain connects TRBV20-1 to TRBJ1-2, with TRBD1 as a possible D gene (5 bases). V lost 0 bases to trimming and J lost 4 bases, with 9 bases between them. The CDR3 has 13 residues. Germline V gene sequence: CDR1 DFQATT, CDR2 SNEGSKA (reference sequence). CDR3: CSARDRQSYGYTF. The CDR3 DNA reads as TGCAGTGCTAGAGATCGACAGTCCTATGGCTACACCTTC.

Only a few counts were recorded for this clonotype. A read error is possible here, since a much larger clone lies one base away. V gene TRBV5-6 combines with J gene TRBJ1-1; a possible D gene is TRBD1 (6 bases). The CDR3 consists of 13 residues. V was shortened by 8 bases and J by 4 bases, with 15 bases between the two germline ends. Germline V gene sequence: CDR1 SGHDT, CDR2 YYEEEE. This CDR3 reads CARSPGVSTEAFF. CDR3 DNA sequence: TGTGCCAGGAGCCCAGGGGTATCCACTGAAGCTTTCTTT.

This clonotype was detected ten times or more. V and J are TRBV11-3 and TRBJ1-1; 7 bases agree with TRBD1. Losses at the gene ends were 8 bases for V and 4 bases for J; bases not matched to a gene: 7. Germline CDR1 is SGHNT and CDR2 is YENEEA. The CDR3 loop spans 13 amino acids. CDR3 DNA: TGTGCCAGCGATGACAGGGAAGGCACTGAAGCTTTCTTT. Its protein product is CASDDREGTEAFF.

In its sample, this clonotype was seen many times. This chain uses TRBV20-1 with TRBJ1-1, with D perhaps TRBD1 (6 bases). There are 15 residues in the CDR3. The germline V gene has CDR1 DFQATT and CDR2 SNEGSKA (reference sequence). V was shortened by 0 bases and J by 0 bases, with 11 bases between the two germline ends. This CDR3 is CSAREGGLMNTEAFF. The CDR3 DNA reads TGCAGTGCTAGAGAAGGGGGGCTTATGAACACTGAAGCTTTCTTT.

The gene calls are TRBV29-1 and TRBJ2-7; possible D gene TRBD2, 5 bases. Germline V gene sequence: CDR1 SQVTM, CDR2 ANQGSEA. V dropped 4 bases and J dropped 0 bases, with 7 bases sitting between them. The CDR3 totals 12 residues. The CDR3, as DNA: TGCAGCGTTGGGGAGAGCTCCTACGAGCAGTACTTC. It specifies CSVGESSYEQYF.

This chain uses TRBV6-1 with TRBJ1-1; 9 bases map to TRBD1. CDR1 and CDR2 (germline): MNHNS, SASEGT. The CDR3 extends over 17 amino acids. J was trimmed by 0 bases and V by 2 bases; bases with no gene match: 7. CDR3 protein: CASSERRTGVMNTEAFF. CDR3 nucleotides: TGTGCCAGCAGTGAAAGGAGGACAGGGGTGATGAACACTGAAGCTTTCTTT.

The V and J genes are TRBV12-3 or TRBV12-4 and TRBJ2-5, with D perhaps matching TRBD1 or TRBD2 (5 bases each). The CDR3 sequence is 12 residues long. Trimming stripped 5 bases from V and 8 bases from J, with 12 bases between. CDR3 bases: TGTGCCAGCAGTGGGCCGGGGCCTACCCAGTACTTC. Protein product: CASSGPGPTQYF.

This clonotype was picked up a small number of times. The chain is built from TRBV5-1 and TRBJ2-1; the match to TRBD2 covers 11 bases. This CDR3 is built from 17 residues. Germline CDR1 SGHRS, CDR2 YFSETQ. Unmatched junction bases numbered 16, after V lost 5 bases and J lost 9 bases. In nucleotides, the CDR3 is TGCGCCAGCAGTTCCGGATTAGCGGGGGGGCGAATCGGTGAGCAGTTCTTC. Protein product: CASSSGLAGGRIGEQFF.

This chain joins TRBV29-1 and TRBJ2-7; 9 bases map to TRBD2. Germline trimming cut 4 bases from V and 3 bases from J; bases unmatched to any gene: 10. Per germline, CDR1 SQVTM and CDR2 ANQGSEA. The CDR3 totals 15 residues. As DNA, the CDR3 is TGCAGCGTTGTAAAGTGGAGTAGCGGGAGCTACGAGCAGTACTTC. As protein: CSVVKWSSGSYEQYF.

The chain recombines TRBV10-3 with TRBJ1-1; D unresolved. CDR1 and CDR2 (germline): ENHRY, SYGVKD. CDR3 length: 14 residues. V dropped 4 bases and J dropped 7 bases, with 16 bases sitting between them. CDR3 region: CAISGSLGILEAFF. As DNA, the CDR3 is TGTGCCATCAGTGGGTCCCTGGGGATCCTTGAAGCTTTCTTT.